A single TCR beta chain is shown here with its context. This entry comes from a study of T-cell reconstitution after alpha-beta-depleted transplantation in children. Unique molecular identifiers were used in preparing the TCRbeta library. One entry per CDR3 protein, called by TCRdb with MiXCR from the PCR reads. The table has roughly 300,000 distinct CDR3 sequences, approximately 9.6% seen once. In germline, CDR1 is WSHSY, CDR2 SAAADI. The V end lost 8 bases, the J end lost 1 base, and 5 bases lay between the germline ends. The CDR3 totals 11 residues. The chain combines TRBV10-2 with TRBJ1-1; no reliable D call. The TCR sequence derives from a human donor who donated a stem cell graft to a child with SCID. This material consisted of PBMCs from the stem cell graft donor, taken from the stem cell graft. In DNA form, the CDR3 reads TGCGCCAGCGGTGGGAACACTGAAGCTTTCTTT. Protein product: CASGGNTEAFF.